The following is a T cell receptor beta chain sequence with its context. The record originates from a study of blood T cell repertoires in COVID-19. Across the whole study: COVID-19 samples from acute and convalescent phases originated in the United States, Italy and Spain.

The CDR3 has 15 amino acids. In the authors' methods: Nucleated cell counts were estimated from reference gene primer amplification. Measured with immunoSEQ multiplex PCR; TCRdb has only the in-frame clones, and not every one. That table is the source of V, J and clone size, and D and trimming were worked out from the DNA. The top ten hold approximately 8.4% of the sample, which has about 72,000 clones, more than 80% seen once. The gene calls are TRBV21-1 and TRBJ2-5; the DNA was not compared with TRBD2, the D call given in the table. TRBV21-1 is classified as a pseudogene. This clonotype originated in a man younger than 45 with acute or convalescent COVID-19. The source material was peripheral blood. The CDR3 here is CASSKRWGDRETQYF. In DNA, the CDR3 is TGTGCCAGCAGCAAAAGGTGGGGGGACCGGGAGACCCAGTACTTC.